The sequence of this T cell receptor beta chain was determined in a study of T cells in localized non-small cell lung cancer. The repertoire was sequenced with immunoSEQ multiplex PCR; TCRdb's copy has only in-frame clones and lacks some. The sample yields 45,000 to 60,000 clones, roughly 85% seen once. In its sample, this clone was seen a few times. Germline V gene data show CDR1 as KGHSH and CDR2 as LQKENI. The CDR3 extends over 15 amino acids. Trimming stripped 6 bases from V and 12 bases from J, with 24 bases between. The sequence derives from a woman aged 35-75 years with stage I lung adenocarcinoma. The starting material was peripheral blood, obtained before any cancer treatment. This chain connects TRBV18 to TRBJ2-1, with a weak D call TRBD2 (6 bases). Here the CDR3 reads CASSPSRGWSSVQFF. The CDR3 coding sequence is TGTGCCAGCTCTCCCAGCCGGGGGTGGTCGTCGGTGCAGTTCTTC. The full variable domain, rest sourced from reference TRBV18 and TRBJ2-1, is NAGVMQNPRHLVRRRGQEARLRCSPMKGHSHVYWYRQLPEEGLKFMVYLQKENIIDESGMPKERFSAEFPKEGPSILRIQQVVRGDSAAYFCASSPSRGWSSVQFFGPGTRLTVL.